The 27 T cell receptor beta chains reported below all come from one sample, sequenced in a study of breast tumors, draining lymph nodes, adjacent tissues. Axillary draining lymph nodes of breast cancer patients supplied the node samples. TCRdb re-called the multiplex PCR reads through MiXCR, storing one row per CDR3 protein. This sample has nearly 200,000 distinct CDR3 sequences, with roughly 31% found just once. Sequenced: axillary lymph node tissue. The source of these receptors is a female donor with breast cancer. Some clones in this sample may be carry-over from other donors' samples.

This clonotype showed up just a few times. The chain links TRBV19 to TRBJ2-3; D may be TRBD2 (6 bases). Trimming removed 2 bases at V and 5 bases at J, with 17 bases between. Per germline, CDR1 LNHDA and CDR2 SQIVND (reference sequence). This CDR3 has 16 residues. For the CDR3, the DNA is TGTGCCAGTAGTATATTTTACGGGAGTGGAGGAGATACGCAGTATTTT. It codes for CASSIFYGSGGDTQYF.

This clonotype has a handful of counts. A much larger clone lies a single base off, so this may be a read error. The chain is built from TRBV20-1 and TRBJ2-7, with D perhaps TRBD1 or TRBD2 (5 bases each). The CDR3 is 13 amino acids. Germline V gene data show CDR1 as DFQATT and CDR2 as SNEGSKA (reference sequence). The CDR3 here is CSARGPGSYAQYF. The CDR3 bases are TGCAGTGCTAGGGGACCCGGATCCTACGCGCAGTACTTC.

This clonotype appeared many times. The chain has TRBV24-1 and TRBJ2-2; D may be TRBD1 (5 bases). Germline lookup yields CDR1 KGHDR and CDR2 SFDVKD. The V and J ends lost 11 bases and 0 bases respectively, with 15 bases between them. CDR3 length: 15 amino acids. CDR3 in DNA: TGTGCCATATTTTGGGGCAGTGCGAACACCGGGGAGCTGTTTTTT. Protein sequence: CAIFWGSANTGELFF.

At least ten counts were recorded for this clonotype. CDR3 coding DNA: TGTGCCAGCAGCGTCAACAGGGGGGAATCCTACGAGCAGTACTTC. It specifies CASSVNRGESYEQYF. The chain couples TRBV11-2 to TRBJ2-7; 8 bases fit TRBD1. CDR1 is SGHAT, CDR2 FQNNGV, per germline. The ends lost 5 bases at V and 1 base at J; junction bases unmatched: 7. There are 15 residues in the CDR3.

Of note for this clonotype: The conserved phenylalanine or tryptophan is not found at the CDR3 terminus, so this likely reflects a read error. Because the CDR3's place on the DNA is in doubt, the DNA is left out and the CDR3 is given as listed by TCRdb. The chain employs TRBV11-2 and TRBJ1-4; TRBD1 is the table's D call and was not checked against the DNA. The V gene's germline CDR1 is SGHAT and CDR2 FQNNGV. 13 amino acids form the CDR3, both terminal residues included. CDR3 sequence: CASSLDSEARYCP.

This clonotype came up a few times. V and J are TRBV18 and TRBJ1-2; TRBD1 matches 8 bases. V dropped 2 bases and J dropped 6; count of bases not matched to a gene: 2. Per germline, CDR1 KGHSH and CDR2 LQKENI. The CDR3 contains 13 residues. This CDR3 reads CASSPTQGDGYTF. The CDR3 nucleotides read TGTGCCAGCTCACCAACACAGGGGGATGGCTACACCTTC.

At least ten counts were recorded for this clonotype. In nucleotides, the CDR3 is TGTGCCAGCGTACTAAGCCTGGGAGGGAACTATGGCTACACCTTC. Encoded protein: CASVLSLGGNYGYTF. The chain joins TRBV2 to TRBJ1-2; D unclear. Germline CDR1 SNHLY, CDR2 FYNNEI. This CDR3 comprises 15 residues. V was shortened by 8 bases and J by 2 bases, with 18 bases between the two germline ends.

The table lists this clonotype with many counts. The chain employs TRBV12-3 or TRBV12-4 and TRBJ2-3; D uncertain. Deletions cut 6 bases from V and 2 bases from J, with 6 bases between. There are 12 residues in the CDR3. In nucleotides, the CDR3 is TGTGCCAGCAGATACCTCACAGATACGCAGTATTTT. It codes for CASRYLTDTQYF.

This clonotype was picked up many times. J is TRBJ2-4 and V is TRBV7-3; 7 bases match TRBD1. V was clipped by 0 bases and J by 7 bases; unmatched bases: 3. The CDR3 totals 14 residues. Germline V gene lookup returns CDR1 SGHTA and CDR2 FQGTGA. The CDR3 loop is CASSLTGQANIQYF. CDR3 in DNA: TGTGCCAGCAGCTTAACTGGACAGGCGAACATTCAGTACTTC.

This clonotype was detected many times. J is TRBJ2-7 and V is TRBV9, with TRBD2 matching over 9 bases. J gave up 4 bases and V 2 bases, and 7 bases lay outside the gene matches. This CDR3 comprises 15 residues. CDR1 is SGDLS and CDR2 is YYNGEE in the germline V gene. The CDR3 spells CASSVPSGTGYEQYF. The CDR3 DNA sequence: TGTGCCAGCAGCGTCCCTAGCGGGACCGGGTACGAGCAGTACTTC.

There are many counts of this clonotype. The gene calls are TRBV20-1 and TRBJ2-3; D remains unclear. The CDR3 is made up of 16 amino acids. V was pared by 2 bases and J by 4 bases, with 19 bases between. Germline CDR1 and CDR2: DFQATT and SNEGSKA (reference sequence). The CDR3 DNA reads TGCAGTGCTAGACGGGTAGCACTCCCCCACGCAGATACGCAGTATTTT. Translating gives CSARRVALPHADTQYF.

This clonotype was observed at least ten times. The CDR3 is CASRGQGDPLEQYF. The CDR3 nucleotides read TGTGCCAGCAGGGGACAGGGGGATCCACTCGAGCAGTACTTC. The chain combines TRBV28 with TRBJ2-7; TRBD1 agrees at 11 bases. This CDR3 is built from 14 residues. V was pared by 6 bases and J by 6 bases, with 7 bases of the junction left unmatched. Germline CDR1 and CDR2: MDHEN and SYDVKM.

Comments on this clonotype: Just one base apart from a much larger clone, this may be a read error. This chain uses TRBV16 with TRBJ1-2, with D maybe TRBD1 (5 bases). Germline V gives CDR1 KGHSY, CDR2 FQNENV. This CDR3 spans 15 amino acids. V shed 1 base and J shed 1 base, with 10 bases lying between them. The CDR3 region has the DNA TGTGCCAGCAGCCAATACAACAGGAGTAACTATGGCTACACCTTC. It encodes CASSQYNRSNYGYTF.

This clonotype was counted many times. The chain combines TRBV30 with TRBJ1-6; 12 nucleotides line up with TRBD1. The CDR3 totals 18 residues. CDR1 is GTSNPN and CDR2 is SVGIG in the germline V gene (reference sequence). J was trimmed by 1 base and V by 2 bases; bases with no gene match: 6. The CDR3, as DNA: TGTGCCTGGAGTTGGGGGACAGGGGGCTTTTCCTATAATTCACCCCTCCACTTT. This translates into CAWSWGTGGFSYNSPLHF.

The chain joins TRBV19 to TRBJ1-4; 9 bases line up with TRBD1. In germline, CDR1 is LNHDA, CDR2 SQIVND (reference sequence). The CDR3 length is 15 residues. Trimming removed 7 bases from V and 5 bases from J; junction bases left unmatched: 8. The CDR3 loop reads CASTTQGQGNEKLFF. The DNA for the CDR3 is TGTGCCAGTACCACACAGGGACAGGGAAATGAAAAACTGTTTTTT.

In the case of this clonotype: This clone may be a read error of a much larger clone one base away. The chain links TRBV20-1 to TRBJ2-7; TRBD2 might be the D (6 bases). The CDR3 contains 14 residues. Per the germline V gene, CDR1 is DFQATT and CDR2 is SNEGSKA (reference sequence). The CDR3 coding sequence is TGCAATGCTAGAAGGGCGGGGCGGCCCTACGAGCAGTACTTC. Translated: CNARRAGRPYEQYF.

The rearrangement links TRBV11-2 to TRBJ2-3, with 10 bases identical to TRBD2. Trimming removed 5 bases from V and 5 bases from J; junction bases left unmatched: 10. The germline CDR1 and CDR2 sequences are SGHAT and FQNNGV. This CDR3 spans 16 amino acids. CDR3 residues: CASSVASGRAGDTQYF. The CDR3 DNA reads TGTGCCAGCAGCGTAGCAAGCGGGAGGGCCGGAGATACGCAGTATTTT.

This clonotype was observed many times. V is TRBV18 and J is TRBJ2-5; 10 nucleotides match TRBD2. The CDR3 extends over 14 amino acids. CDR1 is KGHSH, CDR2 LQKENI, per germline. V was pared by 5 bases and J by 5 bases, with 5 bases of the junction left unmatched. The CDR3 loop reads CASSYLAGAETQYF. CDR3 nucleotide sequence: TGTGCCAGCTCATATCTAGCGGGAGCTGAGACCCAGTACTTC.

Details on this clonotype: This clone may be a read error of a much larger clone one base away. The CDR3 protein is CASSYSWGGEELFF. The CDR3 DNA follows: TGTGCCAGCAGTTACTCTTGGGGAGGGGAAGAACTGTTTTTT. This chain uses TRBV6-5 with TRBJ1-4; a weak D match, TRBD1 (5 bases). Germline CDR1 and CDR2: MNHEY and SVGAGI. This CDR3 has 14 residues. V gave up 0 bases and J gave up 12 bases, with 14 bases separating them.

In its sample, this clonotype was seen many times. The chain combines TRBV28 with TRBJ2-3, with D possibly TRBD2 on 6 matching bases. The germline gives CDR1 MDHEN, CDR2 SYDVKM. Trimming cost V 2 bases and J 6 bases, with 9 bases left between them. CDR3 length: 13 residues. The CDR3 spells CASSLRELDTQYF. Here the CDR3 DNA reads TGTGCCAGCAGTTTACGGGAGCTGGATACGCAGTATTTT.

Concerning this clonotype: Just one base apart from a much larger clone, this may be a read error. The chain is built from TRBV6-6 and TRBJ2-1; the D is unclear. The germline gives CDR1 MNHNY, CDR2 SVGAGI (reference sequence). The CDR3 runs 11 residues. The CDR3 coding sequence is TGTGCCGGCAGTGCCATCAATGAGCAGTTCTTC. Translating gives CAGSAINEQFF.

A remark on this clonotype: A much larger clonotype is one base distant, so this may be a read error. The chain has TRBV6-6 and TRBJ1-2; D might be TRBD1 (5 bases). The CDR3 sequence is 13 residues long. Trimming shortened V by 7 bases and J by 4 bases, and 13 bases separated the two germline ends. Germline assignment: CDR1 MNHNY and CDR2 SVGAGI (reference sequence). The CDR3 DNA is TGTGCCAGCATACCGGCAGGGCTCTATGGCTACACCTTC. It encodes CASIPAGLYGYTF.

This clonotype was seen at least ten times. The chain uses TRBV7-2 and TRBJ1-3; 8 bases align to TRBD1. After removal of 1 base from V and 0 bases from J, the junction contained 5 bases not matched to a gene. Germline lookup yields CDR1 SGHTA and CDR2 FQGNSA. The CDR3 length is 17 residues. The CDR3 loop reads CASSLGSGGYSGNTIYF. Written as DNA, the CDR3 is TGTGCCAGCAGCTTAGGTTCAGGGGGCTACTCTGGAAACACCATATATTTT.

At least ten counts were recorded for this clonotype. The chain recombines TRBV7-2 with TRBJ2-7, with D hard to call. Trimming left V 1 base short and J 3 bases short, with 7 bases between. The CDR3 runs 13 residues. The germline V gene has CDR1 SGHTA and CDR2 FQGNSA. CDR3 sequence reads: CASSLVPDYEQYF. The CDR3 nucleotides are TGTGCCAGCAGCTTAGTTCCTGACTACGAGCAGTACTTC.

The chain links TRBV4-3 to TRBJ1-2; no reliable D call. V shed 0 bases and J shed 8 bases, with 10 bases lying between them. This CDR3 comprises 13 residues. Germline values: CDR1 LGHNA, CDR2 YSLEER. CDR3 residues: CASSQDRGDGYTF. CDR3 in DNA: TGCGCCAGCAGCCAAGATCGGGGAGACGGCTACACCTTC.

This clonotype was counted many times. The chain recombines TRBV2 with TRBJ1-5; weak D call: TRBD1 (5 bases). V was cut by 4 bases and J by 4 bases, with 17 bases left in between. The CDR3 loop spans 16 amino acids. Germline V gene sequence: CDR1 SNHLY, CDR2 FYNNEI. CDR3 DNA: TGTGCCAGCAGTGGAAGGTTCCAGGGCAGGAATCAGCCCCAGCATTTT. Translating it yields CASSGRFQGRNQPQHF.

This clonotype was seen repeatedly, ten times or more. V is TRBV7-2 and J is TRBJ2-7; TRBD1 matches 9 bases. This CDR3 is 15 amino acids long. Germline V gene data show CDR1 as SGHTA and CDR2 as FQGNSA. Losses at the gene ends were 3 bases for V and 0 bases for J; bases not matched to a gene: 3. This chain's CDR3 is CASSFGQGISYEQYF. CDR3 nucleotides: TGTGCCAGCAGCTTCGGACAGGGGATCTCCTACGAGCAGTACTTC.